These T cell receptor beta chains were read from a single sample in a study of beta chain features in type 1 diabetes. The repertoire was sequenced with immunoSEQ multiplex PCR; TCRdb's copy has only in-frame clones and lacks some. The sample records under 90,000 clones, roughly 31% being singletons. Sequencing input: stem cell memory CD4+ T cells from blood. Receptor source: a young woman in good health. Each CDR3 is given with its conserved first and last residue. D genes are given only for firm matches. Clone sizes are given selectively: once, few, many, or a class where the clone is expanded.

TRBV18	NA	NA	TRBJ1-6	TGTGCCAGCTCACCTACAGGGTCAGGGTCACCCCTCCACTTT	CASSPTGSGSPLHF
TRBV30	NA	few	TRBJ2-1	TGTGCCTGCACCCCTGGGGGGGGGCCCTACAATGAGCAGTTCTTC	CACTPGGGPYNEQFF
TRBV2	NA	NA	TRBJ2-3	TGTGCCAAGCAAGGGGCGGGGAGCACAGATACGCAGTACTTT	CAKQGAGSTDTQYF
TRBV5-1	TRBD2	NA	TRBJ2-7	TGCGCCAGCAGCTCCCTAGCGGGATACGAGCAGTACTTC	CASSSLAGYEQYF
TRBV5-1	NA	few	TRBJ2-7	TGCGCCAGCAGCCGTGAGTGGGGCCTGAACTACGAGCAGTACTTC	CASSREWGLNYEQYF
TRBV10-3	TRBD2	few	TRBJ2-1	TGTGCCAGCGGGACTAGCGGGACCAATGAGCAGTTCTTC	CASGTSGTNEQFF
TRBV6-5	TRBD2	NA	TRBJ2-7	TGTGCCAGCAGTTACTCCTGGACTAGCGACGAGCAGTACTTC	CASSYSWTSDEQYF
TRBV27	TRBD1	NA	TRBJ2-7	TGTGCCAGCAGTCCAACCGGGACAGGGGTATACGAGCAGTACTTC	CASSPTGTGVYEQYF
TRBV2	TRBD1	NA	TRBJ1-4	TGTGCCAGCAGAAAGGACAGGGGAGATGAAAAACTGTTTTTT	CASRKDRGDEKLFF
TRBV6-6	TRBD1	NA	TRBJ1-1	TGTGCCAGCAGAGTCGCAGGGGGCGGAGGCACTGAAGCTTTCTTT	CASRVAGGGGTEAFF
TRBV6-5	TRBD1	NA	TRBJ1-1	TGTGCCAGCAGTTACACGGGACAGGGTAGGGACACTGAAGCTTTCTTT	CASSYTGQGRDTEAFF
TRBV18	TRBD2	NA	TRBJ2-1	TGTGCCAGCTCACCTCCGGGACTAGCTGACAATGAGCAGTTCTTC	CASSPPGLADNEQFF
TRBV7-9	NA	NA	TRBJ2-7	TGTGCCAGCAGCTTTAGGACTACCTACGAGCAGTACTTC	CASSFRTTYEQYF
TRBV10-3	TRBD1	NA	TRBJ1-2	TGTGCCATCAGTGGCGCGAGGACAGGGGGCGTCTATGGCTACACCTTC	CAISGARTGGVYGYTF
TRBV5-8	TRBD1	NA	TRBJ1-1	TGTGCCAGCACAAGGACAGGGAACACTGAAGCTTTCTTT	CASTRTGNTEAFF
TRBV5-1	NA	NA	TRBJ1-2	TGCGCCAGCAGCTTGGACAGCCAAATCAACTATGGCTACACCTTC	CASSLDSQINYGYTF
TRBV7-2	TRBD2	NA	TRBJ2-3	TGTGCCAGCAGCCCTAGCGGGGGAAGCACAGATACGCAGTATTTT	CASSPSGGSTDTQYF
TRBV11-3	TRBD1	few	TRBJ1-2	TGTGCCAGCAGCCCCGACAGGGGACTTACCGATGGCTACACCTTC	CASSPDRGLTDGYTF
TRBV7-8	NA	NA	TRBJ2-3	TGTGCCAGCAGTCCAAATTCCATGAGCACAGATACGCAGTATTTT	CASSPNSMSTDTQYF
TRBV7-4	NA	few	TRBJ1-6	TGTGCCAGCAGCTCCTACCTCCGGGACACCCATTCACCCCTCCACTTT	CASSSYLRDTHSPLHF
TRBV5-1	TRBD2	few	TRBJ2-5	TGCGCCAGCAGCTTGGAAGTGACTAGCGGGAGTCAAGAGACCCAGTACTTC	CASSLEVTSGSQETQYF
TRBV18	NA	NA	TRBJ2-3	TGTGCCAGCTCACCCCCGGCAGGAGGGGTTTCCACAGATACGCAGTATTTT	CASSPPAGGVSTDTQYF
TRBV29-1	TRBD1	few	TRBJ1-2	TGCAGCGTTGCCTATCCGGGACAGAGTAACTATGGCTACACCTTC	CSVAYPGQSNYGYTF
TRBV6-6	NA	NA	TRBJ2-5	TGTGCCAGCACCTGGGGGCGTGTAGGAGAGACCCAGTACTTC	CASTWGRVGETQYF
TRBV19	NA	NA	TRBJ1-2	TGTGCCAGTACCCCCGGGGACTGGTATGGCTACACCTTC	CASTPGDWYGYTF
TRBV7-2	NA	many	TRBJ2-5	TGTGCCAGCAGCTTAGTGGGGGCGCTGGGGGAGACCCAGTACTTC	CASSLVGALGETQYF
TRBV7-2	TRBD1	NA	TRBJ1-6	TGTGCCAGCAGCCAGGACAGGTCTTATTCACCCCTCCACTTT	CASSQDRSYSPLHF
TRBV29-1	TRBD1	NA	TRBJ1-2	TGCAGCGTTGACAGGGGGGCTACCAGGGCGGGAGGCTACACCTTC	CSVDRGATRAGGYTF
TRBV6-5	NA	NA	TRBJ2-7	TGTGCCAGCAGTTCCAGGGAATACTACGAGCAGTACTTC	CASSSREYYEQYF
TRBV21-1	NA	NA	TRBJ1-4	TGTGCCAGCCGACCCTTCGGACAGGGTAGAAACGCAACTAATGAAAAACTGTTTTTT	CASRPFGQGRNATNEKLFF
TRBV7-2	NA	NA	TRBJ1-5	TGTGCCAGCAGCTTAGCACAGGGCCCCAATCAGCCCCAGCATTTT	CASSLAQGPNQPQHF
TRBV5-4	TRBD2	few	TRBJ2-5	TGTGCCAGCAGCTTGGGACTAGCGGGAGAAGAGACCCAGTACTTC	CASSLGLAGEETQYF
TRBV2	NA	few	TRBJ2-1	TGTGCCAGCAGTATGGAGCGCGGGGATGAGCAGTTCTTC	CASSMERGDEQFF
TRBV7-2	TRBD1	few	TRBJ2-5	TGTGCCAGCAGCCGGGGGACAGGACGTGAGACCCAGTACTTC	CASSRGTGRETQYF
TRBV6-1	TRBD1	NA	TRBJ1-5	TGTGCCAGCAGGGGAGGACAGGGGAGCAATCAGCCCCAGCATTTT	CASRGGQGSNQPQHF
TRBV5-6	TRBD1	NA	TRBJ2-7	TGTGCCAGCAGCGACAGGGGGGCCTACGAGCAGTACTTC	CASSDRGAYEQYF
TRBV29-1	NA	NA	TRBJ2-3	TGCAGCGCCGTGACAGGAATGCAGTATTTT	CSAVTGMQYF
TRBV11-2	TRBD2	NA	TRBJ2-5	TGTGCCAGCAGCCGGACTAGTGGGAGAGAGACCCAGTACTTC	CASSRTSGRETQYF
TRBV5-1	NA	NA	TRBJ1-1	TGCGCCAGCACTCCGCGGCCCGGTTGGGGGCACACTGAAGCTTTCTTT	CASTPRPGWGHTEAFF
TRBV19	TRBD2	NA	TRBJ2-1	TGTGCCAGTAGTGATAGAGCGGGGTACCACAATGAGCAGTTCTTC	CASSDRAGYHNEQFF
TRBV7-7	NA	NA	TRBJ2-2	TGTGCTAGCAGCCCTGCCAGGGGTGCCGGGGAGCTGTTTTTT	CASSPARGAGELFF
TRBV29-1	NA	few	TRBJ1-6	TGCAGCGCTCAAACAGGGTCATACGATTCACCCCTCCACTTT	CSAQTGSYDSPLHF
TRBV7-2	TRBD1	NA	TRBJ2-7	TGTGCCAGCAGCTCCTTCCAGGGGGCCGACCTGGACGAGCAGTACTTC	CASSSFQGADLDEQYF
TRBV7-2	NA	few	TRBJ1-2	TGTGCCAGCAGTCGGGAGCTCTGGGATGGCTACACCTTC	CASSRELWDGYTF
TRBV18	NA	few	TRBJ1-1	TGTGCCAGCTCACCACGGGGGGTCCGGGTCACTGAAGCTTTCTTT	CASSPRGVRVTEAFF
TRBV5-8	NA	once	TRBJ2-1	TGTGCCAGCAGCTTGGGTCCTAGCTCCTACAATGAGCAGTTCTTC	CASSLGPSSYNEQFF